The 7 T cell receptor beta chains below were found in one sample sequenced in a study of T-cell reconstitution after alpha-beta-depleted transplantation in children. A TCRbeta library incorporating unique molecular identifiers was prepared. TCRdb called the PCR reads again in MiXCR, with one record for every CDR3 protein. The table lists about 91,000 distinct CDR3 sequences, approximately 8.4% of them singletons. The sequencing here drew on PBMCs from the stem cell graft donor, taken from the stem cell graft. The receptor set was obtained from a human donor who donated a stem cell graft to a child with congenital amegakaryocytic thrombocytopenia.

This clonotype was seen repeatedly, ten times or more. CDR3 nucleotides: TGTGCCAGCAGTTTCGGGGCGCCCACTGAAGCTTTCTTT. Translated: CASSFGAPTEAFF. The rearrangement links TRBV12-3 or TRBV12-4 to TRBJ1-1, with a possible D match to TRBD1 (5 bases). Trimming cost V 3 bases and J 4 bases, with 9 bases left between them. The CDR3 has 13 residues.

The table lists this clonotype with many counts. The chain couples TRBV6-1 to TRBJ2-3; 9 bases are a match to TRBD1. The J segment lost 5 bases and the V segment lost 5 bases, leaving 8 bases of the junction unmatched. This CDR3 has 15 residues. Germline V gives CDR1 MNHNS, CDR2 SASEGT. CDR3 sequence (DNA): TGTGCCAGCAGTCGCCAGGGACAGGGTGGAGATACGCAGTATTTT. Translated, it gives CASSRQGQGGDTQYF.

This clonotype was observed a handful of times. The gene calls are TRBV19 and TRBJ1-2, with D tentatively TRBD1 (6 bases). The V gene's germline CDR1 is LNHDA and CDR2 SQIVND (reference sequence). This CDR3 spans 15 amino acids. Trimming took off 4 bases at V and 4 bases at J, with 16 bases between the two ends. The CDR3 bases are TGTGCCAGTAGTACGGACAGCTCGCCGTTCTATGGCTACACCTTC. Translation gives CASSTDSSPFYGYTF.

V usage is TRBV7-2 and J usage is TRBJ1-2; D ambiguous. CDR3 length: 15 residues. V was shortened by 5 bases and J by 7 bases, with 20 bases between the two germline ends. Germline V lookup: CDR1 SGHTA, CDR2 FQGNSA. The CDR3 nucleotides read TGTGCCAGCAGCCAGGACTCATCCCGAAGGGCTGGCTACACCTTC. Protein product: CASSQDSSRRAGYTF.

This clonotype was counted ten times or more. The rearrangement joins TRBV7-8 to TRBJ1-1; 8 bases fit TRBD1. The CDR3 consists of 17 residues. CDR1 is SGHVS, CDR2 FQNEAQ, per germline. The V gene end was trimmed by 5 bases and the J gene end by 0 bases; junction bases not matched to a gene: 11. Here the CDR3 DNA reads TGTGCCAGCAGCCCAGGACAGGGAGTGCCGATGAACACTGAAGCTTTCTTT. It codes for CASSPGQGVPMNTEAFF.

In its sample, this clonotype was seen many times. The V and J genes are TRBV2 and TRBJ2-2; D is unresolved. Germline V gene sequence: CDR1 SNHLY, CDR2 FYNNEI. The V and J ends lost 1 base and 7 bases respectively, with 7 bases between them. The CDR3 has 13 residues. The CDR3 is CASSEGRHGELFF. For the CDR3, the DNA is TGTGCCAGCAGTGAAGGACGGCACGGGGAGCTGTTTTTT.

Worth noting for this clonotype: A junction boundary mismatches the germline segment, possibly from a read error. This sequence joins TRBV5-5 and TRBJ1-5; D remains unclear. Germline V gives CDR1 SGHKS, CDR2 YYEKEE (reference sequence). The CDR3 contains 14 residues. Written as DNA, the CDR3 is TGTGCCAGCAGTCTGCGACAACTAGATCAGCCCCAGCATTTC. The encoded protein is CASSLRQLDQPQHF.